The 17 T cell receptor beta chains below were found in one sample sequenced in a study of blood T cell repertoires in COVID-19. Using immunoSEQ multiplex PCR, the repertoire was profiled, and TCRdb retains in-frame clones only, with some absent. There are approximately 210,000 clones in the sample; around nine tenths occur only once, and about 5% lies in the top ten. The sequencing input was peripheral blood. Source of these receptors: a woman in her forties with acute or convalescent COVID-19.

CDR3 amino acids: CASSQEARAAGELFF. DNA for the CDR3: TGCGCCAGCAGCCAAGAAGCCAGGGCGGCCGGGGAGCTGTTTTTT. V is TRBV4-1 and J is TRBJ2-2; perhaps TRBD1 as D (5 bases). Germline loops: CDR1 MGHRA, CDR2 YSYEKL. The CDR3 length is 15 residues. Trimming took 0 bases from V and 6 from J, leaving 11 bases between them.

The chain is built from TRBV12-3 or TRBV12-4 and TRBJ1-3; D is undetermined. V lost 6 bases to trimming and J lost 7 bases, with 13 bases between them. The length of the CDR3 is 13 residues. In DNA form, the CDR3 reads TGTGCCAGCAGCGTACCCGCGGGGAACACCATATATTTT. Its protein is CASSVPAGNTIYF.

The chain has TRBV7-9 and TRBJ2-5, with TRBD2 matching over 8 bases. With 5 bases clipped from V and 2 bases from J, the junction kept 10 bases outside the gene matches. Germline loops: CDR1 SEHNR, CDR2 FQNEAQ (reference sequence). The CDR3 has 16 amino acids. CDR3 sequence: CASSRKEASGQETQYF. The CDR3 nucleotides read TGTGCCAGCAGCCGAAAAGAGGCTAGCGGGCAAGAGACCCAGTACTTC.

DNA for the CDR3: TGTGCCACCAGCGGGACTACGGTCACCGGGGAGCTGTTTTTT. Translated: CATSGTTVTGELFF. The V gene is TRBV24-1, the J gene TRBJ2-2, with 7 nucleotides matching TRBD2. The CDR3 has 14 residues. The ends lost 7 bases at V and 4 bases at J; junction bases unmatched: 5. Germline V lookup: CDR1 KGHDR, CDR2 SFDVKD.

The chain uses TRBV5-1 and TRBJ1-4; D perhaps matches TRBD1 (6 bases). The germline gives CDR1 SGHRS, CDR2 YFSETQ. The CDR3 is 15 amino acids. Trimming left V 4 bases short and J 4 bases short, with 14 bases between. This CDR3 reads CASSPRTALNEKLFF. Here the CDR3 DNA reads TGCGCCAGCAGCCCGCGGACAGCTCTTAATGAAAAACTGTTTTTT.

CDR3 amino acids: CASSLQGSSYNEQFF. The DNA of the CDR3 is TGTGCCAGCAGCTTGCAGGGAAGCTCCTACAATGAGCAGTTCTTC. J is TRBJ2-1 and V is TRBV5-6; D might be TRBD1 (5 bases). In germline, CDR1 is SGHDT, CDR2 YYEEEE. The germline V and J ends were trimmed by 1 base and 0 bases, with 8 bases remaining between them. CDR3 length: 15 residues.

V usage is TRBV27 and J usage is TRBJ1-2, with 7 bases fitting TRBD1. J gave up 8 bases and V 0 bases, and 3 bases lay outside the gene matches. CDR3 length: 13 amino acids. Germline-derived CDR1 and CDR2 are MNHEY and SMNVEV (reference sequence). The CDR3 loop is CASSLSGQDGYTF. CDR3 DNA: TGTGCCAGCAGTTTATCCGGACAGGACGGCTACACCTTC.

This chain links TRBV6-6 with TRBJ2-1; TRBD1 matches 7 bases. Per the germline V gene, CDR1 is MNHNY and CDR2 is SVGAGI (reference sequence). The V segment lost 0 bases and the J segment 4 bases; nucleotides outside the gene matches: 3. The CDR3 sequence is 15 residues long. Here the CDR3 reads CASSYSGTDYNEQFF. The CDR3 bases are TGTGCCAGCAGTTACTCTGGGACAGATTACAATGAGCAGTTCTTC.

This chain uses TRBV5-1 with TRBJ1-6, with D possibly matching TRBD1 (6 bases). There are 16 residues in the CDR3. With 4 bases removed from V and 6 bases from J, the gap between germline ends came to 17 bases. The germline gives CDR1 SGHRS, CDR2 YFSETQ. CDR3: CASSRTVGAGNSPLHF. The CDR3 nucleotides are TGCGCCAGCAGCCGCACCGTGGGGGCTGGTAATTCACCCCTCCACTTT.

The gene calls are TRBV27 and TRBJ1-5; TRBD1 aligns across 7 bases. There are 15 residues in the CDR3. Looked up from germline, CDR1 is MNHEY and CDR2 is SMNVEV (reference sequence). Trimming removed 8 bases from V and 7 bases from J; junction bases left unmatched: 14. The CDR3 coding sequence is TGTGCCAGCGCCTCACTGACAGGGCCAGAGCAGCCCCAGCATTTT. Translating it yields CASASLTGPEQPQHF.

J is TRBJ2-2 and V is TRBV19; 8 nucleotides agree with TRBD2. V lost 5 bases, J lost 0 bases, and 5 bases stayed unmatched. Germline V gene sequence: CDR1 LNHDA, CDR2 SQIVND (reference sequence). This CDR3 region has 16 residues. CDR3 sequence reads: CASSSGRGANTGELFF. In DNA, the CDR3 is TGTGCCAGTAGTTCCGGGCGGGGGGCGAACACCGGGGAGCTGTTTTTT.

In nucleotides, the CDR3 is TGTGCCAGCAGTGATCTATTACTCAGGGCCGACACTGAAGCTTTCTTT. Amino acid sequence: CASSDLLLRADTEAFF. V gene TRBV6-1 combines with J gene TRBJ1-1, with a possible D match to TRBD1 (5 bases). The CDR3 loop spans 16 amino acids. With 3 bases removed from V and 3 bases from J, the gap between germline ends came to 17 bases. Germline lookup yields CDR1 MNHNS and CDR2 SASEGT.

This rearrangement joins TRBV18 to TRBJ1-5, with TRBD1 matching 7 bases. Germline V lookup: CDR1 KGHSH, CDR2 LQKENI. The junction had 2 bases not matched to a gene; V was cut back by 0 bases and J by 3 bases. The CDR3 has 15 amino acids. CDR3 sequence: CASSPPGQFNQPQHF. The CDR3 DNA reads as TGTGCCAGCTCACCACCGGGACAGTTCAATCAGCCCCAGCATTTT.

This clone showed up just a few times. The chain joins TRBV4-2 to TRBJ1-1; D is possibly TRBD1 (5 bases). The CDR3 consists of 13 residues. CDR1 is LGHNA, CDR2 YNFKEQ, per germline. Trimming cost V 5 bases and J 5 bases, with 12 bases left between them. The CDR3 reads CASSGGRRTEAFF. CDR3 coding DNA: TGTGCCAGCAGCGGGGGGAGAAGGACTGAAGCTTTCTTT.

This clone was found once. The chain joins TRBV27 to TRBJ1-5, with 7 bases aligning to TRBD1. The CDR3 is 15 amino acids. V dropped 5 bases and J dropped 4; count of bases not matched to a gene: 8. CDR1 MNHEY and CDR2 SMNVEV come from the germline V gene (reference sequence). CDR3 sequence reads: CASSPRQGRNQPQHF. As DNA, the CDR3 is TGTGCCAGCAGTCCCCGACAGGGCCGTAATCAGCCCCAGCATTTT.

J is TRBJ1-2 and V is TRBV18; TRBD1 is a possible D gene (5 bases). Trimming pared 0 bases from V and 2 bases from J, leaving 19 bases between. The CDR3 loop spans 18 amino acids. Germline assignment: CDR1 KGHSH and CDR2 LQKENI. CDR3 bases: TGTGCCAGCTCACCACCGTTGGGCAGGGCCCGACAGAACTATGGCTACACCTTC. This encodes CASSPPLGRARQNYGYTF.

This chain joins TRBV24-1 and TRBJ1-1, with D maybe TRBD1 (6 bases). V was shortened by 2 bases and J by 1 base, with 13 bases between the two germline ends. This CDR3 spans 16 amino acids. The germline CDR1 and CDR2 sequences are KGHDR and SFDVKD. The chain's CDR3 is CATSDSGGGENTEAFF. The CDR3 nucleotides are TGTGCCACCAGTGATTCGGGAGGGGGGGAGAACACTGAAGCTTTCTTT.